Listed below are T cell receptor beta chains from one sample, sequenced in a study of shared clonotypes between healthy human individuals. Generated by immunoSEQ multiplex PCR, the TCRdb table keeps only in-frame clones and is missing some. The sample lists over 700,000 clones, approximately 72% seen once, with about 1.8% in the top ten. The source material was memory CD4+ T cells sorted from blood. Every receptor here comes from a woman in her twenties or thirties in good health. Each CDR3 is given with its conserved first and last residue. The D gene is left open where the match is weak. Where a row states a size, it is once, few, many or the class of an expanded clone; other rows omit it.

v_gene,j_gene,abundance,d_gene,CDR3nt,CDR3aa
TRBV6-5,TRBJ1-1,.,.,TGTGCCAGCACACCAGGGGTTTTGACTGAAGCTTTCTTT,CASTPGVLTEAFF
TRBV10-1,TRBJ1-2,many,.,TGCGCCAGCAGTGAGCGGCCCCCGGACTATGGCTACACCTTC,CASSERPPDYGYTF
TRBV28,TRBJ2-4,.,TRBD1,TGTGCCAGCAGTTCCCCCGGGACAGGCGCCTGCTTC,CASSSPGTGACF
TRBV19,TRBJ2-7,.,TRBD2,TGTGCCAGGGGGGGACTAGCGGGAGTGTTCTACGAGCAGTACTTC,CARGGLAGVFYEQYF
TRBV14,TRBJ1-1,.,.,TGTGCCAGCAGCCAAGATCGGTACGGGATAACTGAAGCTTTCTTT,CASSQDRYGITEAFF
TRBV28,TRBJ2-7,.,TRBD1,TGTGCCAGCAGACCTAGAGGGACAGCCGTCTCCTACGAGCAGTACTTC,CASRPRGTAVSYEQYF
TRBV4-2,TRBJ1-2,.,TRBD1,TGTGCCAGCAGCCCCGAGCGGACAGGGAGGGTTGACTATGGCTACACCTTC,CASSPERTGRVDYGYTF
TRBV10-2,TRBJ2-5,.,.,TGCGCCAGCAGTGAGGTGGGTCCCACAGAGACCCAGTACTTC,CASSEVGPTETQYF
TRBV7-3,TRBJ2-1,once,TRBD1,TGTGCCAGCAGCCCCCGACAGGGGGCGGAGGCGGAGAAGCAGTTCTTC,CASSPRQGAEAEKQFF
TRBV9,TRBJ1-3,few,TRBD1,TGTGCCAGCAGCGAACAGGGGACATCTGGAAACACCATATATTTT,CASSEQGTSGNTIYF
TRBV6-6,TRBJ2-7,.,TRBD1,TGTGCCAGCAGTTACGCCGGGACAGGGGGTCACGAGCAGTACTTC,CASSYAGTGGHEQYF
TRBV10-3,TRBJ2-7,.,TRBD1,TGTGCCATCAGGCCGGGACAGGGGGCGGCTAGCGGGGAAAACGAGCAGTACTTC,CAIRPGQGAASGENEQYF
TRBV7-9,TRBJ1-1,.,.,TGTGCCAGCAGCCCCCAGCGGGCTAACACTGAAGCTTTCTTT,CASSPQRANTEAFF
TRBV28,TRBJ2-1,.,.,TGTGCCAGCAGTCTCAGACTAGGATCGGCTTCTGTTAGAGATGAGCAGTTCTTC,CASSLRLGSASVRDEQFF
TRBV28,TRBJ2-1,once,TRBD2,TGTGCCAGCAGCCGCCCGGGGGGGCCGGCGGGAAATGAGCAGTTCTTC,CASSRPGGPAGNEQFF
TRBV28,TRBJ2-5,once,.,TGTGCCAGCAGTTCCTATACAGGGTTACAAGAGACCCAGTACTTC,CASSSYTGLQETQYF
TRBV18,TRBJ2-3,.,.,TGTGCCAGCTCCCCATCACAGCGGACCACAGATACGCAGTATTTT,CASSPSQRTTDTQYF
TRBV6-1,TRBJ1-5,many,.,TGTGCCAGCAGTGAAGTCAGCCATAGCAATCAGCCCCAGCATTTT,CASSEVSHSNQPQHF
TRBV10-2,TRBJ2-7,.,TRBD2,TGCGCCAGCGTGACTAGCGGAGATTCCTACGAGCAGTACTTC,CASVTSGDSYEQYF
TRBV6-1,TRBJ2-3,.,.,TGTGCCAGCAGTGAACGACCAACCCTTAGCACAGATACGCAGTATTTT,CASSERPTLSTDTQYF
TRBV28,TRBJ1-2,.,.,TGTGCCAGAGTAAAACCGGGCCAAACCCGGGCCTTCTATGGCTACACCTTC,CARVKPGQTRAFYGYTF
TRBV29-1,TRBJ2-7,.,.,TGCAGCGTCGCGACAGTTAACTACGAGCAGTACTTC,CSVATVNYEQYF
TRBV28,TRBJ2-1,.,.,TGTGCCAGCAGTAAAAGGCAGGTCAACAATGAGCAGTTCTTC,CASSKRQVNNEQFF
TRBV2,TRBJ1-5,.,.,TGTGCCAGCAGTACGACACAGGCGCCTCAGCCCCAGCATTTT,CASSTTQAPQPQHF
TRBV5-1,TRBJ2-4,.,.,TGCGCCAGCAGCGAGTTGGGGGGAAACATTCAGTACTTC,CASSELGGNIQYF
TRBV6-5,TRBJ1-4,few,.,TGTGCCAGCAGTTACAAAGTTAATGAAAAACTGTTTTTT,CASSYKVNEKLFF
TRBV6-6,TRBJ1-5,.,.,TGTGCCAGCAGCCGGGGGGGTGGCAATCAGCCCCAGCATTTT,CASSRGGGNQPQHF
TRBV10-3,TRBJ1-2,.,.,TGTGCCATCAGCGGGTCGGTCCTATATGGCTACACCTTC,CAISGSVLYGYTF
TRBV18,TRBJ1-2,few,.,TGTGCCAGCTCAGCTTCTTCAGGGTCATTCTATGGCTACACCTTC,CASSASSGSFYGYTF
TRBV27,TRBJ1-2,.,.,TGTGCCAGCAGTCCAGAGAACGGGGGACACTATGGCTACACCTTC,CASSPENGGHYGYTF
TRBV6-1,TRBJ2-2,.,TRBD2,TGTGCCAGCAGAGAAGCGGGAGAGGGGACCGGGGAGCTGTTTTTT,CASREAGEGTGELFF
TRBV29-1,TRBJ1-1,.,.,TGCAGCGTTGCTGTCAGGGCGAACACTGAAGCTTTCTTT,CSVAVRANTEAFF
TRBV27,TRBJ2-7,once,.,TGTGCCAGCAGGTCCGGGAGTAAGTACGAGCAGTACTTC,CASRSGSKYEQYF
TRBV5-1,TRBJ2-1,.,.,TGCGCCAGCAGCTTGGAGGCGTTCAGCTCCTACAATGAGCAGTTCTTC,CASSLEAFSSYNEQFF
TRBV5-1,TRBJ1-1,.,TRBD1,TGCGCCAGCAGAGGACAGGGCGAATTCGGCACTGAAGCTTTCTTT,CASRGQGEFGTEAFF
TRBV13,TRBJ2-7,.,TRBD2,TGTGCCAGCAGCTCTTCCATACTAGCGGGAGCTTACGAGCAGTACTTC,CASSSSILAGAYEQYF
TRBV9,TRBJ1-4,.,.,TGTGCCAGCAGCGCGGGGGTGGGACTGATGGAAAAACTGTTTTTT,CASSAGVGLMEKLFF
TRBV7-9,TRBJ1-1,.,.,TGTGCCAGCAGCTCGCCGTTCCAGGGGAGGAACACTGAAGCTTTCTTT,CASSSPFQGRNTEAFF
TRBV19,TRBJ2-5,.,TRBD2,TGTGCCAGTAGTTCTCGCGGGAGGCGAGAGACCCAGTACTTC,CASSSRGRRETQYF
TRBV28,TRBJ2-5,once,TRBD1,TGTGCCAGCAGTTTAGACAGGGGCCACCATCGGGAGACCCAGTACTTC,CASSLDRGHHRETQYF
TRBV19,TRBJ2-3,few,.,TGTGCCAGTAGCCCTACACTAGGGGTTCATACGCAGTATTTT,CASSPTLGVHTQYF
TRBV28,TRBJ2-2,.,.,TGTGCCAGCAGTTTTGGGTCGAACACCGGGGAGCTGTTTTTT,CASSFGSNTGELFF
TRBV6-6,TRBJ1-2,.,.,TGTGCCAGCAGCGACCACGGGACGAGCGGCTACACCTTC,CASSDHGTSGYTF
TRBV4-1,TRBJ2-2,.,.,TGCGCCAGCAGCCAACTTGCCAAAATACTAACCGGGGAGCTGTTTTTT,CASSQLAKILTGELFF
TRBV6-1,TRBJ1-5,few,.,TGTGCCAGCAGTGAACAGGGTCTTGGCAATCAGCCCCAGCATTTT,CASSEQGLGNQPQHF
TRBV1,TRBJ2-2,.,.,TGCACCAGCAGCCATCATACCGGGACTAGCTCACACTATAGCGTATGTGGCGGGGAGCTGTTTTTT,CTSSHHTGTSSHYSVCGGELFF
TRBV4-1,TRBJ2-7,many,.,TGCGCCAGCAGCTCAATACGGGACTCTTACTACGAGCAGTACTTC,CASSSIRDSYYEQYF
TRBV18,TRBJ1-2,.,TRBD1,TGTGCCAGCTCACCCAGACAGGGGCTCTATGGCTACACCTTC,CASSPRQGLYGYTF
TRBV5-1,TRBJ2-2,.,.,TGCGCCAGCAGCTTGGTTCAGGGCGGCACCGGGGAGCTGTTTTTT,CASSLVQGGTGELFF
TRBV18,TRBJ2-7,.,.,TGTGCCAGCTCACCCCAGCCAGGCAGGGCATACGAGCAGTACTTC,CASSPQPGRAYEQYF